This TCR beta chain comes out of a study of identical twins. Healthy Caucasians were all of the donors. MiXCR, applied by TCRdb to the 5' RACE reads, yields one record per CDR3 protein. The sample includes some 500,000 distinct CDR3 sequences, 9.6% of them seen just once. This CDR3 is built from 15 residues. The germline gives CDR1 LGHNA, CDR2 YSLEER. J lost 9 bases, V lost 0 bases, and 4 bases had no gene match. These records were also assigned to another study, of yellow fever vaccine responses in identical twins.

Sequences were obtained from PBMCs. The chain uses TRBV4-3 and TRBJ1-4, with TRBD1 identical over 10 bases. The sequence came from a woman younger than 35 in good health. CDR3 protein: CASSQDWDRGQKLFF. In DNA, the CDR3 is TGCGCCAGCAGCCAAGATTGGGACAGGGGTCAAAAACTGTTTTTT.